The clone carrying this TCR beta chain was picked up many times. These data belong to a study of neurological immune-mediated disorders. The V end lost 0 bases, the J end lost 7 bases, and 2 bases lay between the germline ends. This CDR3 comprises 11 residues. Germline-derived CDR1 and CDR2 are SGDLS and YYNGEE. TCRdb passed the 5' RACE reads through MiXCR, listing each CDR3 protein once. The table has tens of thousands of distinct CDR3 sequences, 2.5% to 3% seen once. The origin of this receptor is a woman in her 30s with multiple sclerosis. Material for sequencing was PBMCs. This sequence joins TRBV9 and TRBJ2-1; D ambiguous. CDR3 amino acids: CASSVDNEQFF. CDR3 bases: TGTGCCAGCAGCGTAGATAATGAGCAGTTCTTC. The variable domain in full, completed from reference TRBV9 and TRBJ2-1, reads DSGVTQTPKHLITATGQRVTLRCSPRSGDLSVYWYQQSLDQGLQFLIQYYNGEERAKGNILERFSAQQFPDLHSELNLSSLELGDSALYFCASSVDNEQFFGPGTRLTVL.